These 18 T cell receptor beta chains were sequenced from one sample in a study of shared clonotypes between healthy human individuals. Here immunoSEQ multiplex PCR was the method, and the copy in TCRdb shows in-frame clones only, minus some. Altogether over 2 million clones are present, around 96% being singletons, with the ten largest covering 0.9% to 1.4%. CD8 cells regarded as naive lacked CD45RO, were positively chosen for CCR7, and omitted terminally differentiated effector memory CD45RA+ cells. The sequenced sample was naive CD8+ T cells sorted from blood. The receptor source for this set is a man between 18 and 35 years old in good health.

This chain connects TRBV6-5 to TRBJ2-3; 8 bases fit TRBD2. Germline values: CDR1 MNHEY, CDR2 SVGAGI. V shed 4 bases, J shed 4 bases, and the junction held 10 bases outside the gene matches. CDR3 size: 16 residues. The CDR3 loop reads CASSSLTGGPPDTQYF. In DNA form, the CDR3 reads TGTGCCAGCAGTTCGCTCACGGGGGGGCCCCCAGATACGCAGTATTTT.

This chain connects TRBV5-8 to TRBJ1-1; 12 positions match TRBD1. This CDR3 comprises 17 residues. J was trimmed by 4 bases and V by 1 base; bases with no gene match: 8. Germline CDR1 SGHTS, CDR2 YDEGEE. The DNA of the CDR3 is TGTGCCAGCAGCTTGCGGGACAGGGGGCGGGGAAGCACTGAAGCTTTCTTT. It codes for CASSLRDRGRGSTEAFF.

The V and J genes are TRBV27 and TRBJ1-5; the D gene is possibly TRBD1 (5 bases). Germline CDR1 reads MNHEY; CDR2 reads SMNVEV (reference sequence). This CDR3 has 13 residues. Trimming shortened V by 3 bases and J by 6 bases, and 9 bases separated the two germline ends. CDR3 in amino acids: CASSFSGGQPQHF. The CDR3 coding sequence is TGTGCCAGCAGTTTTTCCGGGGGTCAGCCCCAGCATTTT.

The CDR3 here is CASRDGSGEAFF. The CDR3 DNA reads TGTGCCAGCAGAGATGGGAGTGGTGAAGCTTTCTTT. V usage is TRBV6-5 and J usage is TRBJ1-1; unclear D gene. CDR3 length equals 12 residues. The germline V and J ends were trimmed by 6 bases and 7 bases, with 12 bases remaining between them. The germline V gene encodes CDR1 MNHEY and CDR2 SVGAGI.

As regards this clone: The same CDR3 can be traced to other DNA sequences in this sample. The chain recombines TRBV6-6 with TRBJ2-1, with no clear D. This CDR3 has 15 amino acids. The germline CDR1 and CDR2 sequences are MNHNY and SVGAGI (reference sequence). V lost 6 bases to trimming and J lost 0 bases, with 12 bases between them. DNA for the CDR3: TGTGCCAGCAGACCCGACGGAAGCTCCTACAATGAGCAGTTCTTC. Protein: CASRPDGSSYNEQFF.

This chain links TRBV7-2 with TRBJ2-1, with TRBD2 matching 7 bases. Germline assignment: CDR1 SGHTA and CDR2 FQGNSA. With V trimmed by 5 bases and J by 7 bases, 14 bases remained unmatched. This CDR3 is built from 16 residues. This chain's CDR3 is CASSPSTSGILNEQFF. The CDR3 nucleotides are TGTGCCAGCAGCCCGAGCACCAGCGGGATTTTGAATGAGCAGTTCTTC.

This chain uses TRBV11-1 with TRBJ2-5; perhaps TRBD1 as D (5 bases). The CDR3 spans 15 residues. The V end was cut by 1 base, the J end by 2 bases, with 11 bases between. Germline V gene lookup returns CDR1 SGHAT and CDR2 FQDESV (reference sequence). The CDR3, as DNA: TGTGCCAGCAGCTTAGAAAGGGGCGCTCAAGAGACCCAGTACTTC. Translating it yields CASSLERGAQETQYF.

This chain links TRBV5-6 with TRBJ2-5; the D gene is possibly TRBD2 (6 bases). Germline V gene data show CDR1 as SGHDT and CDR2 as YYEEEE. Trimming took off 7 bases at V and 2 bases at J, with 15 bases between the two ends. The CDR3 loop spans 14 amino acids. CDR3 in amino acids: CASFPWDFQETQYF. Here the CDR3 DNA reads TGTGCCAGCTTCCCTTGGGACTTTCAAGAGACCCAGTACTTC.

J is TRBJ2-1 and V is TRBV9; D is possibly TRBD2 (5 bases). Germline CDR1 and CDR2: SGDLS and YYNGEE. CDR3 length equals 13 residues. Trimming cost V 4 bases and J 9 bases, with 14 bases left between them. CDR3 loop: CASSIHPEGEQFF. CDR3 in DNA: TGTGCCAGCAGCATTCACCCTGAGGGTGAGCAGTTCTTC.

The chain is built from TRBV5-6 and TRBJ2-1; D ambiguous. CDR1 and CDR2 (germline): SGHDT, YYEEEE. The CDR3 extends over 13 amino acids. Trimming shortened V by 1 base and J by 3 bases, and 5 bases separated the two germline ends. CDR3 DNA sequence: TGTGCCAGCAGCTTGATGGACTACAATGAGCAGTTCTTC. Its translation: CASSLMDYNEQFF.

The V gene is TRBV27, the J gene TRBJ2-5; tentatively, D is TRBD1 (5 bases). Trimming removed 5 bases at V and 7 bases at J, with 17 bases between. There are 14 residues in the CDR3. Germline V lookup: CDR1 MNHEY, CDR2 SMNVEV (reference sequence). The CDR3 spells CASSPRTTLGTQYF. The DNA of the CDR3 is TGTGCCAGCAGTCCCCGGACAACCCTGGGGACCCAGTACTTC.

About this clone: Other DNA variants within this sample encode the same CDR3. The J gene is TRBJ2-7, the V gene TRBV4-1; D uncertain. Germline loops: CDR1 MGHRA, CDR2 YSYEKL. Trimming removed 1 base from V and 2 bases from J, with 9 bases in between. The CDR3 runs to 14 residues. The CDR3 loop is CASSQGRGPYEQYF. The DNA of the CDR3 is TGCGCCAGCAGCCAAGGGCGAGGACCCTACGAGCAGTACTTC.

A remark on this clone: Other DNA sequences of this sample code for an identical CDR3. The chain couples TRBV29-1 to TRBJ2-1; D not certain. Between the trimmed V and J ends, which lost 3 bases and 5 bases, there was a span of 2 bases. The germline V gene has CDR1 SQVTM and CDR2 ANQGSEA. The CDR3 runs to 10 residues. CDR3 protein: CSVDHNEQFF. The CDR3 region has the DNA TGCAGCGTTGATCACAATGAGCAGTTCTTC.

CDR3 nucleotides: TGCGCCAGCAGCCAAGGGGAACGGGAATACGAGCAGTACTTC. It translates to CASSQGEREYEQYF. The chain uses TRBV4-1 and TRBJ2-7; possible D gene TRBD2, 5 bases. The CDR3 sequence is 14 residues long. The V gene's germline CDR1 is MGHRA and CDR2 YSYEKL. The V end was cut by 1 base, the J end by 4 bases, with 11 bases between.

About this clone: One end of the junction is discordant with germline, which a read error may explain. The CDR3 DNA reads TGTGCTAGCAGCTCGGGGCCGAAGGGTCCGAACACCGGGGAGCTGTTTTTT. This sequence encodes CASSSGPKGPNTGELFF. V usage is TRBV7-7 and J usage is TRBJ2-2; D assignment may be TRBD1 or TRBD2 (5 bases each). The CDR3 extends over 17 amino acids. The germline V gene encodes CDR1 SSHAT and CDR2 FNYEAQ (reference sequence).

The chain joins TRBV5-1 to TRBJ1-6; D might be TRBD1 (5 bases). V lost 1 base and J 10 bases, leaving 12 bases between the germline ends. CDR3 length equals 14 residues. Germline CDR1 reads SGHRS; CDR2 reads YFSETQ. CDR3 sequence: CASSLTGLESPLHF. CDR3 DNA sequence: TGCGCCAGCAGCTTGACAGGATTGGAATCACCCCTCCACTTT. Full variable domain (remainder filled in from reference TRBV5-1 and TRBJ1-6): KAGVTQTPRYLIKTRGQQVTLSCSPISGHRSVSWYQQTPGQGLQFLFEYFSETQRNKGNFPGRFSGRQFSNSRSEMNVSTLELGDSALYLCASSLTGLESPLHFGNGTRLTVT.

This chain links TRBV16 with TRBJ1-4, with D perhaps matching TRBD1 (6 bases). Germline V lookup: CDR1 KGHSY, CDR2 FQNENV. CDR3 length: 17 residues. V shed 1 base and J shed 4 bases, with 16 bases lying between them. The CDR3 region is CASSQFETGESNEKLFF. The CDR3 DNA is TGTGCCAGCAGCCAATTTGAGACAGGAGAGAGTAATGAAAAACTGTTTTTT.

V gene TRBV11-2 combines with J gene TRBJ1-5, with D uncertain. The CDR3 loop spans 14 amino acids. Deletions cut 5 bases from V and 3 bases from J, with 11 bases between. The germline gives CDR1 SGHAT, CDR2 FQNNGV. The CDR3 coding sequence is TGTGCCAGCAGCCCTGGGCACCTCAATCAGCCCCAGCATTTT. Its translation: CASSPGHLNQPQHF.